The 12 T cell receptor beta chains below were found in one sample sequenced in a study of T cell responses to AZD1222 COVID-19 vaccine. Produced via immunoSEQ multiplex PCR; TCRdb's table is partial and in-frame only. The table includes 150,000 to 200,000 clones, under 95% detected once. This specimen was peripheral blood, taken on day 0 of MenACWY control vaccination. The source is an adult in good health.

The chain uses TRBV19 and TRBJ1-1, with 8 bases fitting TRBD1. The CDR3 runs 19 residues. V lost 1 base and J lost 2; bases outside the gene matches: 15. Germline CDR1 is LNHDA and CDR2 is SQIVND (reference sequence). The DNA of the CDR3 is TGTGCCAGTAGTATAGGCAAGGTTTCAGGGGGCGCCCCCAACACTGAAGCTTTCTTT. Its translation is CASSIGKVSGGAPNTEAFF.

The CDR3 DNA is TGTGCCAGCAGTGAACTCCGAAACTCCTACGAGCAGTACTTC. Protein: CASSELRNSYEQYF. The rearrangement uses TRBV6-1 and TRBJ2-7, with unresolved D. The germline CDR1 and CDR2 sequences are MNHNS and SASEGT. V shed 2 bases and J shed 0 bases, with 8 bases lying between them. The CDR3 consists of 14 residues.

This chain links TRBV15 with TRBJ1-4; unclear D gene. CDR3 length: 15 amino acids. In germline, CDR1 is LNHNV, CDR2 YYDKDF (reference sequence). Between the trimmed V and J ends, which lost 1 base and 1 base, there was a span of 7 bases. As DNA, the CDR3 is TGTGCCACCAGCAGAGGCAGGCAAACTAATGAAAAACTGTTTTTT. Its protein is CATSRGRQTNEKLFF.

The chain links TRBV24-1 to TRBJ2-1; tentative D call: TRBD2 (6 bases). Germline V gene lookup returns CDR1 KGHDR and CDR2 SFDVKD. V lost 2 bases, J lost 5 bases, and 18 bases lay in between. The CDR3 extends over 17 amino acids. The CDR3 here is CATSDSPPGVADNEQFF. As DNA, the CDR3 is TGTGCCACCAGTGATTCCCCCCCGGGGGTAGCGGACAATGAGCAGTTCTTC.

The genes are TRBV19 and TRBJ1-5, with 7 bases that match TRBD1. The germline CDR1 and CDR2 sequences are LNHDA and SQIVND (reference sequence). The J segment lost 0 bases and the V segment lost 6 bases, leaving 8 bases of the junction unmatched. This CDR3 has 16 residues. CDR3 sequence (DNA): TGTGCCAGTAGAGATGGACAGGCCTATAGCAATCAGCCCCAGCATTTT. As protein: CASRDGQAYSNQPQHF.

The chain couples TRBV7-6 to TRBJ1-5, with D perhaps matching TRBD1 (6 bases). This CDR3 has 15 residues. The germline V gene encodes CDR1 SGHVS and CDR2 FNYEAQ. The V gene lost 0 bases and the J gene lost 6 bases, with 12 bases spanning the gap. CDR3 sequence reads: CASSLAAGAGQPQHF. The CDR3 DNA follows: TGTGCCAGCAGCTTAGCCGCAGGGGCGGGTCAGCCCCAGCATTTT.

V gene TRBV19 combines with J gene TRBJ1-2; 9 bases line up with TRBD1. There are 13 residues in the CDR3. The junction had 3 bases not matched to a gene; V was cut back by 4 bases and J by 6 bases. CDR1 and CDR2 (germline): LNHDA, SQIVND (reference sequence). This chain's CDR3 is CASSRGQGDGYTF. The CDR3 DNA is TGTGCCAGTAGTAGGGGACAGGGAGATGGCTACACCTTC.

This clone was recorded once. The rearrangement joins TRBV30 to TRBJ2-5; D is ambiguous. The CDR3 extends over 12 amino acids. V was pared by 3 bases and J by 4 bases, with 9 bases between. Germline V lookup: CDR1 GTSNPN, CDR2 SVGIG (reference sequence). CDR3 amino acids: CAWSPTLETQYF. The CDR3 DNA follows: TGTGCCTGGAGCCCTACACTAGAGACCCAGTACTTC.

The rearrangement uses TRBV28 and TRBJ1-2; D remains ambiguous. V was cut by 1 base and J by 5 bases, with 11 bases left in between. The CDR3 totals 14 residues. CDR1 and CDR2 (germline): MDHEN, SYDVKM. CDR3 protein: CASSLFGQLYGYTF. As DNA, the CDR3 is TGTGCCAGCAGTTTATTTGGGCAGCTATATGGCTACACCTTC.

V is TRBV19 and J is TRBJ1-5, with D tentatively TRBD1 (6 bases). This CDR3 comprises 16 residues. Trimming shortened V by 7 bases and J by 2 bases, and 18 bases separated the two germline ends. CDR1 and CDR2 from the germline V gene are LNHDA and SQIVND (reference sequence). In nucleotides, the CDR3 is TGTGCCAGTAACCAGGGGCCGATTTCCCGCAATCAGCCCCAGCATTTT. Encoded protein: CASNQGPISRNQPQHF.

The rearrangement links TRBV21-1 to TRBJ1-1; TRBD1 reflects the table's D call only, with no check against the DNA. TRBV21-1 is classified as a pseudogene. This CDR3 region has 16 residues. The CDR3 is CASSRKGHLMNTEAFF. The CDR3, as DNA: TGTGCCAGCAGCCGAAAGGGACACCTAATGAACACTGAAGCTTTCTTT.

The gene calls are TRBV5-1 and TRBJ2-1; the match to TRBD2 covers 9 bases. The CDR3 contains 15 residues. After removal of 0 bases from V and 6 bases from J, the junction contained 4 bases not matched to a gene. Germline-derived CDR1 and CDR2 are SGHRS and YFSETQ. The CDR3 bases are TGCGCCAGCAGCTTGGCGACTAGCGGAGTCAATGAGCAGTTCTTC. Translating gives CASSLATSGVNEQFF.